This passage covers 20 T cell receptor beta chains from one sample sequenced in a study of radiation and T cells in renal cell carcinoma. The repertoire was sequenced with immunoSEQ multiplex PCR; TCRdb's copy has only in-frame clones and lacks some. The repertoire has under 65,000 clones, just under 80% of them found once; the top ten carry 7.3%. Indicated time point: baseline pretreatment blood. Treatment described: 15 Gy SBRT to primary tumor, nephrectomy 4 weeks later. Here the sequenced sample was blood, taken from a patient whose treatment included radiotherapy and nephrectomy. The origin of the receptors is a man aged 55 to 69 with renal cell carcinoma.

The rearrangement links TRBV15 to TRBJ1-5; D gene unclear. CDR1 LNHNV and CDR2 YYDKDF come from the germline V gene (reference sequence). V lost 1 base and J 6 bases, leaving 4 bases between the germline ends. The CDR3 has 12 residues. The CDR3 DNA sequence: TGTGCCACCAGCAGAGGGGTTCAGCCCCAGCATTTT. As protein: CATSRGVQPQHF.

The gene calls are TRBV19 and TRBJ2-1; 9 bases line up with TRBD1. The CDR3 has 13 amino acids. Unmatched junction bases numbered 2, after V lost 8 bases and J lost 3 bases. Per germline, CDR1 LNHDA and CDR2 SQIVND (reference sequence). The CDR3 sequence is CASGQGIYNEQFF. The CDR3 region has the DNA TGTGCCAGTGGACAGGGGATCTACAATGAGCAGTTCTTC.

The CDR3: CASSPPGFKGSNEKLFF. DNA for the CDR3: TGTGCCAGCTCACCCCCGGGCTTCAAGGGGAGTAATGAAAAACTGTTTTTT. V usage is TRBV18 and J usage is TRBJ1-4; tentatively, D is TRBD1 (5 bases). The V end lost 3 bases, the J end lost 4 bases, and 18 bases lay between the germline ends. Germline values: CDR1 KGHSH, CDR2 LQKENI. The CDR3 sequence is 17 residues long.

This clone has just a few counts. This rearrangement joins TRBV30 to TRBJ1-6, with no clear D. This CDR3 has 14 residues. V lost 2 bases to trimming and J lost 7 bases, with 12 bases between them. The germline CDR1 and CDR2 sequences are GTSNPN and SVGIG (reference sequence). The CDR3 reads CAWSPGRENSPLHF. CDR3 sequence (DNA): TGTGCCTGGAGTCCCGGAAGGGAGAATTCACCCCTCCACTTT.

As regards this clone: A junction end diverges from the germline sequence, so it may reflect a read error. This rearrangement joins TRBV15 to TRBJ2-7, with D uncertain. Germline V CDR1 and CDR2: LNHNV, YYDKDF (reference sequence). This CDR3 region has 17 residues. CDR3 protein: CATSRPRSGGSSHEQYF. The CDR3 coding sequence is TGTGCCACCAGCAGGCCTCGATCGGGCGGCAGCTCCCACGAGCAGTACTTC. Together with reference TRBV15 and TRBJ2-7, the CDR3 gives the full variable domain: DAMVIQNPRYQVTQFGKPVTLSCSQTLNHNVMYWYQQKSSQAPKLLFHYYDKDFNNEADTPDNFQSRRPNTSFCFLDIRSPGLGDTAMYLCATSRPRSGGSSHEQYFGPGTRLTVT.

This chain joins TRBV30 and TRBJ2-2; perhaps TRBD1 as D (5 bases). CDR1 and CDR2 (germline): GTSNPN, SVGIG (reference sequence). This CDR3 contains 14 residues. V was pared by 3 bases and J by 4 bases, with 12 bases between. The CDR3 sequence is CAWSVTGFTGELFF. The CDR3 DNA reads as TGTGCCTGGAGCGTTACAGGTTTCACCGGGGAGCTGTTTTTT.

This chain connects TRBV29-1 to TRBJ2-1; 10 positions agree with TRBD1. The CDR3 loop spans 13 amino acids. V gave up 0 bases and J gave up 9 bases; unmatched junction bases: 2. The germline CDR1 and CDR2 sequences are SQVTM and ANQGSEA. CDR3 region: CSVEETGGGEQFF. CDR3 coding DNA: TGCAGCGTTGAAGAGACAGGGGGCGGTGAGCAGTTCTTC.

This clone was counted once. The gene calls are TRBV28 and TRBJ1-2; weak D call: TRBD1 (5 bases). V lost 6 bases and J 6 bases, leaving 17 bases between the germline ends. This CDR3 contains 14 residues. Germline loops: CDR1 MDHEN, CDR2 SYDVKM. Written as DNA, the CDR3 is TGTGCCAGCAGCCACAACCGTGGGGCGGATGGCTACACCTTC. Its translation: CASSHNRGADGYTF.

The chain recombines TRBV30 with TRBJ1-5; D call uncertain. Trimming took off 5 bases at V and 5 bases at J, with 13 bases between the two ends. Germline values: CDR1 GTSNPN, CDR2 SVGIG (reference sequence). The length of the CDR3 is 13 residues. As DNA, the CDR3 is TGTGCCTGGGGGAAAGGTGGCGATCAGCCCCAGCATTTT. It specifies CAWGKGGDQPQHF.

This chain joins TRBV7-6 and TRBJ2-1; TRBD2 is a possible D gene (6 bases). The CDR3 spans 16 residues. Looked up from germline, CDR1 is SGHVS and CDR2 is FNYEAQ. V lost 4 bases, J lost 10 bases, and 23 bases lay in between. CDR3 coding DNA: TGTGCCAGCAGCTACACATCCGGGACTGGGGTTGGGGAGCAGTTCTTC. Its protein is CASSYTSGTGVGEQFF.

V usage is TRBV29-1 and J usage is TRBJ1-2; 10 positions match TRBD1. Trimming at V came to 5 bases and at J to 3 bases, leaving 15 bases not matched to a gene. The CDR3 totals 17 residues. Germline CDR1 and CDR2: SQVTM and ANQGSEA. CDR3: CSVSGVPGTGADYGYTF. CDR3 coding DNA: TGCAGCGTTTCCGGGGTCCCCGGGACAGGGGCGGACTATGGCTACACCTTC. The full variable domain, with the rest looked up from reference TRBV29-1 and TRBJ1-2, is SAVISQKPSRDICQRGTSLTIQCQVDSQVTMMFWYRQQPGQSLTLIATANQGSEATYESGFVIDKFPISRPNLTFSTLTVSNMSPEDSSIYLCSVSGVPGTGADYGYTFGSGTRLTVV.

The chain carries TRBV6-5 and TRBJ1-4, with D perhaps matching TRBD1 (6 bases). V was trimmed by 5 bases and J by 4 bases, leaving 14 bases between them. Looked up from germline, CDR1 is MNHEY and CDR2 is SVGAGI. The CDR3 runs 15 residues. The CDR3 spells CASSRDKELNEKLFF. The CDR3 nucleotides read TGTGCCAGCAGTCGGGACAAGGAGCTTAATGAAAAACTGTTTTTT.

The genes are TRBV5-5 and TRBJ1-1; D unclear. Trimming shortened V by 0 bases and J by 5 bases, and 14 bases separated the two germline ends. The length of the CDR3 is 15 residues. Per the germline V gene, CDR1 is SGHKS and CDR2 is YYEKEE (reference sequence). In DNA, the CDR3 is TGTGCCAGCAGCTTGGCGGGCGGAGGAACGACTGAAGCTTTCTTT. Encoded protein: CASSLAGGGTTEAFF.

CDR3: CASRRDLGGEQFF. Written as DNA, the CDR3 is TGTGCCAGCAGACGCGACCTAGGGGGTGAGCAGTTCTTC. The chain carries TRBV6-5 and TRBJ2-1, with a tentative D call TRBD1 (6 bases). V lost 6 bases to trimming and J lost 9 bases, with 15 bases between them. The CDR3 spans 13 residues. Germline loops: CDR1 MNHEY, CDR2 SVGAGI.

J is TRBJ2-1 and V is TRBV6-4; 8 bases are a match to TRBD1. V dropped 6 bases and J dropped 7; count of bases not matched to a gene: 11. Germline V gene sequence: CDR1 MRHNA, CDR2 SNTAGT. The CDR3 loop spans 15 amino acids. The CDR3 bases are TGTGCCAGCAGCCTGACGGACAGGGACCTTAATGAGCAGTTCTTC. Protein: CASSLTDRDLNEQFF.

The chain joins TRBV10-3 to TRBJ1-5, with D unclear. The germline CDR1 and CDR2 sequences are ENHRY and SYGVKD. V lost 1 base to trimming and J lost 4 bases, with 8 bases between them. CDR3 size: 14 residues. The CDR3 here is CAISEYQENQPQHF. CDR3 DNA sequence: TGTGCCATCAGTGAGTACCAGGAGAATCAGCCCCAGCATTTT.

CDR3 amino acids: CATSRVGETATDTQYF. The CDR3, as DNA: TGTGCCACCAGCAGAGTGGGGGAAACTGCCACAGATACGCAGTATTTT. The chain is built from TRBV15 and TRBJ2-3; D may be TRBD1 or TRBD2 (5 bases each). V was pared by 1 base and J by 2 bases, with 13 bases between. Germline V CDR1 and CDR2: LNHNV, YYDKDF (reference sequence). The CDR3 has 16 amino acids.

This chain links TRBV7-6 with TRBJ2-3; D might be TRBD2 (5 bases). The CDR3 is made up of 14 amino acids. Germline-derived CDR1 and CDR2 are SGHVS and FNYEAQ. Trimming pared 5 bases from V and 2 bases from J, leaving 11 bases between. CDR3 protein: CASSPRRDTDTQYF. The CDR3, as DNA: TGTGCCAGCAGCCCCCGTCGGGACACAGATACGCAGTATTTT. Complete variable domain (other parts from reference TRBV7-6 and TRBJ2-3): GAGVSQSPRYKVTKRGQDVALRCDPISGHVSLYWYRQALGQGPEFLTYFNYEAQQDKSGLPNDRFSAERPEGSISTLTIQRTEQRDSAMYRCASSPRRDTDTQYFGPGTRLTVL.

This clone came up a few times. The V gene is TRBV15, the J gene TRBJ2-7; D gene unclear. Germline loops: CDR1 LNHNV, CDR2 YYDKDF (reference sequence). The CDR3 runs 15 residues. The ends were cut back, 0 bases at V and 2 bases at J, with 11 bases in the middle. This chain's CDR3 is CATSRDRARAYEQYV. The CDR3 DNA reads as TGTGCCACCAGCAGAGATAGGGCCCGGGCCTACGAGCAGTACGTC.

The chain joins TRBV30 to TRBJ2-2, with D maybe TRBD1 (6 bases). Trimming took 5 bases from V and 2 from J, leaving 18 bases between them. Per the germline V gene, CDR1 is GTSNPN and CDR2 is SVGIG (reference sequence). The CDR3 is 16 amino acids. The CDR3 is CAWLNRARPNTGELFF. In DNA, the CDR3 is TGTGCCTGGCTAAACAGGGCACGCCCCAACACCGGGGAGCTGTTTTTT.